This is a list of T cell receptor beta chains from one sample in a study. Measured with immunoSEQ multiplex PCR; TCRdb has only the in-frame clones, and not every one. The sample holds under 90,000 clones, 93% seen once. Sequencing used PBMCs. The receptors derive from a man in his forties with rheumatoid arthritis. The CDR3 runs from the conserved cysteine through the conserved F or W. A D gene is named only where the DNA matches it firmly. Only some rows state a clone size, as once, few, many or a class for expanded clones.

clone_size j_call d_call v_call cdr3_nt cdr3_aa
- TRBJ2-3 TRBD2 TRBV7-3 TGTGCCAGCAGCTTATATGGCTTTCGGCTAGCGGGGAACACAGATACGCAGTATTTT CASSLYGFRLAGNTDTQYF
- TRBJ1-1 - TRBV27 TGTGCCAGCAGTTTATTGGCAGGGGAAGCTTTCTTT CASSLLAGEAFF
- TRBJ1-5 - TRBV19 TGTGCCAGTAAGGACAGTAATCAGCCCCAGCATTTT CASKDSNQPQHF
- TRBJ2-2 - TRBV6-5 TGTGCCAGCAGTTCAGACAGGAACACCGGGGAGCTGTTTTTT CASSSDRNTGELFF
- TRBJ1-1 TRBD1 TRBV6-2/TRBV6-3 TGTGCCAGCAGTTTGACAGGGCCGACGACAATGAACACTGAAGCTTTCTTT CASSLTGPTTMNTEAFF
once TRBJ1-2 TRBD1 TRBV7-3 TGTGCCAGCAGCCTACCGACAGGGGTTGGCTACACCTTC CASSLPTGVGYTF
- TRBJ1-5 - TRBV19 TGTGCCAGTAGGACCTGGGAGGGATTGCAGCCCCAGCATTTT CASRTWEGLQPQHF
- TRBJ1-1 - TRBV11-2 TGTGCCAGCAGCCTGATGACTGAAGCTTTCTTT CASSLMTEAFF
- TRBJ2-1 - TRBV19 TGTGCCAGTAGTATAGCGCTTATGTCCTACAATGAGCAGTTCTTC CASSIALMSYNEQFF
- TRBJ2-1 TRBD2 TRBV5-1 TGCGCCAGCAGCTTGGGGGCGGGAGGAAGGGGCAATGAGCAGTTCTTC CASSLGAGGRGNEQFF
- TRBJ1-2 TRBD1 TRBV7-2 TGTGCCAGCAGCTTAGTTGCAGGGGGCTATTATGGCTACACCTTC CASSLVAGGYYGYTF
- TRBJ2-3 TRBD1 TRBV5-1 TGCGCCAGCAGCCCTTGGGGACAGTCCAACACAGATACGCAGTATTTT CASSPWGQSNTDTQYF
- TRBJ2-6 - TRBV19 TGTGCCAGCCTGGACAGTTCTGGGGCCAACGTCCTGACTTTC CASLDSSGANVLTF
- TRBJ1-2 TRBD1 TRBV18 TGTGCCAGCTCATCTCCGGGACAGGGGAGTGGCTACACCTTC CASSSPGQGSGYTF
- TRBJ2-3 TRBD2 TRBV6-2/TRBV6-3 TGTGCCAGCAGTTCAGCGGGAGCAGGAACAGATACGCAGTATTTT CASSSAGAGTDTQYF
few TRBJ2-7 - TRBV7-9 TGTGCCAGCAGCCCGGGGGCGAGCTCCTACGAGCAGTACTTC CASSPGASSYEQYF
- TRBJ2-2 TRBD2 TRBV28 TGTGCCAGCAGTTTTAGCGGGAGTTCCGGGGAGCTGTTTTTT CASSFSGSSGELFF
- TRBJ1-4 TRBD1 TRBV29-1 TGCAGCGTTCGCACAGGGGGCCTTAATGAAAAACTGTTTTTT CSVRTGGLNEKLFF
- TRBJ2-1 TRBD2 TRBV6-1 TGTGCCAGCAGTGAAGGAATAGCGGGAGTGTACGAGCAGTTCTTC CASSEGIAGVYEQFF
- TRBJ1-2 TRBD1 TRBV7-8 TGTGCCAGCAGCCCGCGACAGGGCCGTTATGGCTACACCTTC CASSPRQGRYGYTF
- TRBJ1-3 - TRBV7-2 TGTGCCAGCAGTTACGAGACCGGCTACTCTGGAAACACCATATATTTT CASSYETGYSGNTIYF
once TRBJ1-5 - TRBV30 TGTGCCTGGACAGGGGATAGCAATCAGCCCCAGCATTTT CAWTGDSNQPQHF
- TRBJ2-4 TRBD1 TRBV28 TGTGCCAGCAGTTACAGGGGCCGGGACCCCGGTGGGGCCAAAAACATTCAGTACTTC CASSYRGRDPGGAKNIQYF
- TRBJ1-4 - TRBV18 TGTGCCAGCTCACCACGCGCAGAAGGACCGGAAAAACTGTTTTTT CASSPRAEGPEKLFF
- TRBJ2-1 TRBD1 TRBV19 TGTGCCAGTAGCCGCACAGGGGTGTCCGAGCAGTTCTTC CASSRTGVSEQFF
- TRBJ1-1 - TRBV4-3 TGCGCCAGCAGCGCCACACAGGGTGGGGAGGCTTTCTTT CASSATQGGEAFF
- TRBJ2-7 - TRBV4-3 TGCGCCAGCAGCCAAGTTGGCAGGACCAAGAGCGAGCAGTACTTC CASSQVGRTKSEQYF
- TRBJ2-1 - TRBV7-9 TGTGCCAGCAGCTTAACCCGACAGGGAGGGAATGAGCAGTTCTTC CASSLTRQGGNEQFF